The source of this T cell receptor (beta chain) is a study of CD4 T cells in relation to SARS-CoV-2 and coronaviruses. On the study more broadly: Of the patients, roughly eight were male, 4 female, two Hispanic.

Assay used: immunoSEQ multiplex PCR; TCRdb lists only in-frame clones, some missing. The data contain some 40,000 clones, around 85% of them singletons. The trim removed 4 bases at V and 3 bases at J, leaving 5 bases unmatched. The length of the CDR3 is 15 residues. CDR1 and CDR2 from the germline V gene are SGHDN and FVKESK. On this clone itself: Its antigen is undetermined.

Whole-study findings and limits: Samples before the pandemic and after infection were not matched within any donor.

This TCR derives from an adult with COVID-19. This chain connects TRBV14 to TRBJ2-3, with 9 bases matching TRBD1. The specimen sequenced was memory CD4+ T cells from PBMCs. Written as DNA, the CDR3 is TGTGCCAGCAGCCCGCTAGGGACAGGGACAGATACGCAGTATTTT. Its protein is CASSPLGTGTDTQYF.